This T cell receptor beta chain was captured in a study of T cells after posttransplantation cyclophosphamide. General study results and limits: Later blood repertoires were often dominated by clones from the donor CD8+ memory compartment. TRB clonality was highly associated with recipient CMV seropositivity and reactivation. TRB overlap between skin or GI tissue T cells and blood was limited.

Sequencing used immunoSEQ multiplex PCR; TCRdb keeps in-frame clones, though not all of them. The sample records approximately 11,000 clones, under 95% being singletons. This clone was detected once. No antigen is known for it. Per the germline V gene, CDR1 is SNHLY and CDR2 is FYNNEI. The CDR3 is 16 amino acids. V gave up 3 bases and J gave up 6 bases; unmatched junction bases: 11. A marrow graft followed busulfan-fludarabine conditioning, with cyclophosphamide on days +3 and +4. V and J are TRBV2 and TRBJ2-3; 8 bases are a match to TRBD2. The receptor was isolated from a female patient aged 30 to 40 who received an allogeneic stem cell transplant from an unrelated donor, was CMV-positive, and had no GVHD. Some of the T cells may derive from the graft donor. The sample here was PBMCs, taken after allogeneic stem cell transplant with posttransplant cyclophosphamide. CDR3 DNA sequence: TGTGCCAGCAGTGATGACGGGAGGGCCTATACTGATACGCAGTATTTT. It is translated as CASSDDGRAYTDTQYF.